A selection of T cell receptor beta chains follows, all from one sample in a study of cytotoxic CD8 clonotypes in ibrutinib-treated CLL. Libraries were prepared by immunoSEQ multiplex PCR; TCRdb keeps only in-frame clonotypes and omits some of them. The sample has some 170,000 clones, nearly 90% seen once. This specimen was PBMCs, taken at disease progression, from a patient treated with ibrutinib. The receptors originated from a human donor with chronic lymphocytic leukemia. The CDR3 runs from the conserved cysteine through the conserved F or W. D genes are given only for firm matches. A clone size is listed for some rows: how often the clone was seen (once, few, many), or a class if it is expanded.

TRBV4-1	TRBJ2-1	-	TRBD2	CASSSGTSYNEQFF	TGCGCCAGCAGTAGCGGGACCTCCTACAATGAGCAGTTCTTC
TRBV18	TRBJ2-7	-	-	CASSRTGPLEQYF	TGTGCCAGCTCACGAACGGGACCGCTTGAGCAGTACTTC
TRBV28	TRBJ1-2	-	-	CASLPKGRPVNYGYTF	TGTGCCAGCTTACCAAAAGGGCGTCCCGTTAACTATGGCTACACCTTC
TRBV30	TRBJ1-1	-	TRBD1	CAWEPGQGVWKTEAFF	TGTGCCTGGGAGCCGGGACAGGGGGTTTGGAAGACTGAAGCTTTCTTT
TRBV28	TRBJ2-7	-	-	CASSSETATYEQYF	TGTGCCAGCAGTTCCGAGACTGCAACCTACGAGCAGTACTTC
TRBV10-3	TRBJ1-2	-	TRBD1	CAISGTGLDGYTF	TGTGCCATCAGTGGGACAGGGCTTGACGGCTACACCTTC
TRBV6-1	TRBJ2-1	-	-	CASSEQSGDYNEQFF	TGTGCCAGCAGTGAACAGAGCGGAGACTACAATGAGCAGTTCTTC
TRBV5-4	TRBJ1-1	-	-	CASSLALSIQWDDTEAFF	TGTGCCAGCAGCTTGGCCCTTTCTATCCAATGGGATGACACTGAAGCTTTCTTT
TRBV14	TRBJ2-7	once	TRBD2	CASSSRTSGRARSHEQYF	TGTGCCAGCAGCTCGCGGACTAGCGGGAGGGCCCGCTCTCACGAGCAGTACTTC
TRBV7-9	TRBJ2-7	-	TRBD1	CASSLGDRGMGQYF	TGTGCCAGCAGCCTCGGGGACAGGGGAATGGGGCAGTACTTC
TRBV9	TRBJ1-2	-	TRBD1	CASSPIGGTGGESGYTF	TGTGCCAGCAGCCCGATAGGGGGGACAGGGGGCGAGAGTGGCTACACCTTC
TRBV30	TRBJ1-1	few	TRBD1	CAWSATGTNTEAFF	TGTGCCTGGAGTGCGACAGGGACGAACACTGAAGCTTTCTTT
TRBV6-5	TRBJ1-5	-	-	CASSYDRRNQPQHF	TGTGCCAGCAGTTACGACAGGCGCAATCAGCCCCAGCATTTT
TRBV9	TRBJ1-1	-	-	CASSVVGGSTEAFF	TGTGCCAGCAGCGTAGTTGGAGGGAGCACTGAAGCTTTCTTT
TRBV5-6	TRBJ1-5	-	-	CASSLTRGGQYSNQPQHF	TGTGCCAGCAGCTTGACAAGGGGGGGCCAATATAGCAATCAGCCCCAGCATTTT
TRBV7-3	TRBJ2-1	-	-	CASSSSPGTLNEQFF	TGTGCCAGCAGCTCCTCCCCCGGCACCCTCAATGAGCAGTTCTTC
TRBV15	TRBJ1-1	-	-	CATSRGDVNTEAFF	TGTGCCACCAGCAGAGGGGACGTGAACACTGAAGCTTTCTTT
TRBV18	TRBJ1-5	-	-	CASSPGTDSNQPQHF	TGTGCCAGCTCACCCGGGACTGATAGCAATCAGCCCCAGCATTTT
TRBV4-1	TRBJ1-2	-	TRBD1	CASSQEPAQGVYGYTF	TGCGCCAGCAGCCAAGAACCGGCTCAGGGGGTCTATGGCTACACCTTC
TRBV19	TRBJ1-2	-	-	CASSIGENNGYTF	TGTGCCAGTAGTATCGGGGAAAACAATGGCTACACCTTC
TRBV6-1	TRBJ2-3	-	-	CASIGRTDTQYF	TGTGCCAGCATCGGGCGCACAGATACGCAGTATTTT
TRBV29-1	TRBJ2-5	-	-	CSVEDRQTQYF	TGCAGCGTTGAAGACCGGCAGACCCAGTACTTC
TRBV2	TRBJ1-3	-	TRBD1	CASSYGTAGNTIYF	TGTGCCAGCAGCTATGGGACAGCCGGAAACACCATATATTTT
TRBV27	TRBJ2-7	-	-	CASSPQGGRGSYEQYF	TGTGCCAGCAGTCCCCAGGGGGGGAGGGGTTCCTACGAGCAGTACTTC
TRBV28	TRBJ2-5	-	-	CASSFLDSERKTQYF	TGTGCCAGCAGTTTCCTCGACTCTGAAAGGAAGACCCAGTACTTC
TRBV11-3	TRBJ2-3	once	-	CASSDRTGPDTQYF	TGTGCCAGCAGCGACCGAACAGGGCCAGATACGCAGTATTTT
TRBV7-7	TRBJ2-1	once	TRBD2	CASSLALADYNEQFF	TGTGCTAGCAGCTTAGCGCTAGCGGATTACAATGAGCAGTTCTTC
TRBV13	TRBJ1-1	-	-	CASSPSGRGEPEAFF	TGTGCCAGCAGCCCATCAGGCAGGGGAGAACCTGAAGCTTTCTTT
TRBV5-1	TRBJ1-1	-	-	CASSPLAPEDTEAFF	TGCGCCAGCAGCCCCTTGGCCCCGGAGGACACTGAAGCTTTCTTT
TRBV10-3	TRBJ1-1	-	-	CAISALQGSGTEAFF	TGTGCCATCAGTGCTCTACAGGGATCAGGCACTGAAGCTTTCTTT
TRBV10-1	TRBJ2-2	-	-	CASSETEGGARTGELFF	TGCGCCAGCAGTGAGACCGAAGGGGGGGCGCGAACCGGGGAGCTGTTTTTT
TRBV7-8	TRBJ2-7	-	-	CASSLVDRKQYF	TGTGCCAGCAGCTTAGTTGACAGAAAGCAGTACTTC
TRBV19	TRBJ1-5	-	TRBD1	CASISGQGTGQPQHF	TGTGCCAGTATTTCGGGACAGGGGACTGGGCAGCCCCAGCATTTT
TRBV9	TRBJ2-3	-	-	CASSVDPQGSFANTQYF	TGTGCCAGCAGCGTAGATCCCCAGGGGAGTTTCGCGAATACGCAGTATTTT
TRBV28	TRBJ1-1	few	-	CASRDDSGLNTEAFF	TGTGCCAGCAGGGACGACAGCGGGTTGAACACTGAAGCTTTCTTT
TRBV6-1	TRBJ1-3	-	-	CASSEALRAGNTIYF	TGTGCCAGCAGTGAAGCGCTTCGGGCTGGAAACACCATATATTTT
TRBV7-8	TRBJ2-1	-	-	CASSLDRGPYNEQFF	TGTGCCAGCAGCTTAGATCGGGGGCCTTACAATGAGCAGTTCTTC
TRBV2	TRBJ2-6	-	-	CASSSSESGANVLTF	TGTGCCAGCAGTTCAAGTGAGTCTGGGGCCAACGTCCTGACTTTC
TRBV30	TRBJ2-1	-	-	CAWRASSSYNEQFF	TGTGCCTGGAGAGCAAGTAGCTCCTACAATGAGCAGTTCTTC
TRBV27	TRBJ2-3	-	-	CASSLSWGTDTQYF	TGTGCCAGCAGTTTATCCTGGGGCACAGATACGCAGTATTTT
TRBV2	TRBJ1-5	-	-	CASTRSWLWSNQPQHF	TGTGCCAGCACCCGTTCGTGGTTATGGAGCAATCAGCCCCAGCATTTT
TRBV7-8	TRBJ1-2	few	-	CASTLDGTNYGYTF	TGTGCCAGCACCCTAGACGGAACTAACTATGGCTACACCTTC
TRBV7-2	TRBJ2-3	-	TRBD2	CASSLASGRGDTQYF	TGTGCCAGCAGCTTAGCTAGCGGGAGGGGGGATACGCAGTATTTT
TRBV7-9	TRBJ2-1	-	-	CASSPTLRSSYNEQFF	TGTGCCAGCAGCCCGACACTGAGGAGCTCCTACAATGAGCAGTTCTTC
TRBV29-1	TRBJ2-7	-	TRBD2	CSVRSRENYEQYF	TGCAGCGTTCGGTCGCGGGAGAATTACGAGCAGTACTTC